This is a list of T cell receptor beta chains from one sample in a study of vaccination and CD4 T cells after COVID-19. Via MiXCR, TCRdb re-called the PCR reads, giving one row per CDR3 protein. Among roughly 18,000 distinct CDR3 sequences listed, roughly half were seen once. The antigens for these receptors are not known. Sequencing was performed on CD4+ T cells from blood, cultured in vitro, taken about 7 months after SARS-CoV-2 vaccination. The source is a human donor who had recovered from COVID-19. Both conserved end residues are part of each CDR3. D genes are given only for firm matches. Some rows have no size entry. The others give once, few or many, or a class for an expanded clone.

>TRBJ1-2|TRBV6-1|TRBD1|NA
TGTGCCAGCAGTCGGGACAGCCGGATCGGGTATGGCTACACCTTC
CASSRDSRIGYGYTF
>TRBJ2-1|TRBV6-1|TRBD1|NA
TGTGCCGGGACCTTCCGGGACAGGGTTGAGGATGAGCAGTTCTTC
CAGTFRDRVEDEQFF
>TRBJ1-1|TRBV7-2|TRBD1|NA
TGTGCCAGCAGCCGAGGGGGCGGGGGAAGGAACACTGAAGCTTTCTTT
CASSRGGGGRNTEAFF
>TRBJ1-3|TRBV7-6|NA|NA
TGTGCCAGCAGCTGGGGAGGGGGGCGACGCTCTGGAAACACCATATATTTT
CASSWGGGRRSGNTIYF
>TRBJ1-1|TRBV9|NA|NA
TGTGCCAGCAGCGTAGTTGGGGGGCCGGCTTTCTTT
CASSVVGGPAFF
>TRBJ2-1|TRBV23-1|TRBD2|NA
TGCGCCAGCAGTCAAGGGGGGGTACTAGCGGGAGAGGGCTCCTACAATGAGCAGTTCTTC
CASSQGGVLAGEGSYNEQFF
>TRBJ2-3|TRBV20-1|TRBD2|few
TGCAGTGCTAGAGATATTCCGGGGGGGGATACGCAGTATTTT
CSARDIPGGDTQYF
>TRBJ1-2|TRBV18|NA|once
TGTGCCAGCTCACCACCGTCTGATGGGCCTTCTAACTATGGCTACACCTTC
CASSPPSDGPSNYGYTF
>TRBJ2-7|TRBV11-3|TRBD2|NA
TGTGCCAGCAGCTTAGATCCTCTAGCGGGAGTTGTCTACGAGCAGTACTTC
CASSLDPLAGVVYEQYF
>TRBJ2-7|TRBV23-1|NA|few
TGCGCCAGCAGTCTCCTCTCGGTCCCCCAGGGTCCTCAGATCCCTGGAGAGCAGTACTTC
CASSLLSVPQGPQIPGEQYF
>TRBJ2-1|TRBV7-9|TRBD2|NA
TGTGCCAGCAGCTTACCCGGGACTAACCGCAATGAGCAGTTCTTC
CASSLPGTNRNEQFF
>TRBJ1-2|TRBV11-2|NA|NA
TGTGCCAGCAGCTTTCTCCAGACGGGCGTCAACCTCTATGGCTACACCTTC
CASSFLQTGVNLYGYTF
>TRBJ2-7|TRBV20-1|TRBD2|NA
TGCAGTGCCAATACTGCCTCTAGCGGACGAGCATACGAGCAGTACTTC
CSANTASSGRAYEQYF
>TRBJ2-4|TRBV6-1|TRBD1|NA
TGTGCCAGCAGCGGACAGGGGTCGGACATTCAGTACTTC
CASSGQGSDIQYF
>TRBJ1-2|TRBV4-2|NA|NA
TGTGCCAGCAGCCAAGATATAGGTCAGGGATCTCGGGATGGCTACACCTTC
CASSQDIGQGSRDGYTF
>TRBJ2-3|TRBV15|NA|few
TGTGCCACCAGCAGAGATCCTGCGGCCTCAGATACGCAGTATTTT
CATSRDPAASDTQYF